This TCR beta chain was captured by sequencing in a study of naive and memory T cell subsets (dated by TCRdb to the late 2010s). For the wider study: The study applied an open-source, UMI-based TCR alpha and beta sequencing pipeline to sorted naive and memory peripheral blood T cell subsets. The functional CMV T cell responses agreed completely with IgG serology results. RNA was DNase-treated and reverse transcribed with TCR constant-region primers, mostly using SuperScript III.

The CDR3 numbers 16 residues from cysteine through phenylalanine. The only DNA kept is the CDR3, 48 bases in frame from the first base. Trimming takes 4 bases off V and 5 bases off J; junction bases not matched to a gene: 7. CDR1 LGHNA and CDR2 YSLEER are derived from the germline V gene. TCR alpha and beta chain libraries were amplified separately from the second PCR step onward. Donor CMV status was determined by IFNgamma production from CD4+ T cells after overnight stimulation of fresh PBMCs with CMV viral lysate. CD4 T cells were positively selected with Miltenyi beads, followed by positive selection of CD8 T cells from the CD4-negative fraction. Cells stained for CD3, CD4, CD8, CD45RA, CD27 and a live/dead dye were sorted on a BD Aria II into four subsets by CD45RA and CD27. A few healthy volunteers provided blood, and each donor's sample was split into CD4 and CD8 T cells and then further divided into four differentiation subsets. Roughly 120 ml of peripheral blood was collected from each donor, and PBMC were isolated from the blood using Ficoll-Paque PLUS density-gradient centrifugation. Sorted cells were lysed in RLT buffer, and RNA was extracted with a Qiagen RNeasy kit and stored at -80°C.

The study at large found these results: The repertoire findings for the naive and memory subsets could not be validated against a ground truth, as none was available. Once error correction was done, more than 90% of naive TCR sequences showed up just once, which made the naive abundance distributions much steeper than those of the memory subsets. TCR abundance followed a power law with an exponent that was different for naive and memory subsets but consistent across the three individuals. In both CD4 and CD8 cells, going from naive through CM, EM and EMRA, the Gini index went up while Shannon and inverse Simpson diversity went down. RNA-based TCR counts may be influenced by expression changes linked to T cell activation and differentiation. Each clonotype was defined as a single alpha or beta chain sequence rather than as a paired alpha/beta receptor.

Library method: UMI-ligation and nested PCR. The beta constant-region primer was an equimolar mix of two oligonucleotides covering both TRBC1 and TRBC2. A single-stranded oligonucleotide carrying the SP2 primer and a 12-nucleotide UMI was ligated to the 3' end of the cDNA by T4 RNA ligase 1. Four rounds of PCR, combining the SP2 primer with nested alpha and beta constant-region primers, were used to amplify the ligated cDNA. The ligation reaction was incubated at 16°C for roughly 19-25 hours. PCR2 was usually performed as a SYBR Green qPCR and halted at a preset threshold so that over-amplification would not occur. Apart from the first purification, every purification step used Agencourt AMPure XP magnetic beads. Library amounts were measured by Qubit and library quality was assessed on a TapeStation, where the main peak was expected at around 650 bp. Sequencing of the pooled libraries was done on an Illumina MiSeq using v2 2x251 paired-end kits, which typically yielded roughly 0.95-2 million reads per sample. Each sample was pooled at around 4.2 nM, and about 5-8% PhiX was included to help cluster recognition. The original methods were these. FASTQ reads processed by Demultiplexor were assigned V and J genes by Decombinator through tag matching that tolerated a single base-pair mismatch. Collapsinator relied on UMIs to fix sequencing errors as well as frequency errors caused by PCR heterogeneity. TCRs were translated and CDR3s were extracted from the conserved cysteine to the FGXG phenylalanine by CDR3Translator, with non-productive sequences being flagged. Gini, Shannon entropy and inverse Simpson indices were calculated on repertoires that had been subsampled to equal numbers of UMI-defined TCRs. Within the linear range, a power law was fitted to clonotype abundance distributions using maximum likelihood. On one naive CD8 sample, the pipeline and MIGEC gave similar UMI counts, unique TCR numbers and clonal distributions. A set of some 7,000 CMV-associated CDR3 sequences, compiled from VDJdb and a published dataset, was used to search the repertoires. TCRdb reprocessing: public reads trimmed at Q25 with fastp, clones called with MiXCR, in-frame beta chains kept. Rows are combined by CDR3 protein, so each entry shows the most common genes and DNA. These V and J calls originate from TCRdb's pipeline instead of the authors' own analysis. The sample table records 81,000 or so distinct CDR3 sequences; roughly 7% of these occur just once. The biggest ten clones account for around 1.7% of the sample.

Regarding this clonotype: The specificity of this receptor is unknown. Base qualities are not at hand, and no much larger clone is one base apart.

Sequencing used central memory CD4+ T cells from blood. Interpreted using the paper, the cell subset or site label stands for: central memory, CD45RA- CD27+. This TCR was recovered from a human donor in good health. This receptor chain uses TRBV4-3 and TRBJ2-4, with 11 bases matching TRBD2. The CDR3 protein: CASSRRALAGENIQYF. In nucleotide form, the sequence is TGCGCCAGCAGCCGCCGAGCACTAGCGGGAGAAAACATTCAGTACTTC.